Below, 24 T cell receptor beta chains from the same sample are listed, as sequenced in a study of blood T cell repertoires in COVID-19. Here immunoSEQ multiplex PCR was the method, and the copy in TCRdb shows in-frame clones only, minus some. Found here are 350,000 to 450,000 clones, 75% to 90% of them singletons; the top ten hold 3% to 4%. The source material was peripheral blood. These TCRs come from a woman under 30 with acute or convalescent COVID-19.

The chain has TRBV29-1 and TRBJ2-1; D is possibly TRBD2 (7 bases). The CDR3 spans 17 residues. Trimming shortened V by 1 base and J by 2 bases, and 18 bases separated the two germline ends. Per the germline V gene, CDR1 is SQVTM and CDR2 is ANQGSEA. The CDR3 spells CSVEALRGGMPYNEQFF. CDR3 nucleotide sequence: TGCAGCGTTGAAGCGTTGAGGGGGGGCATGCCCTACAATGAGCAGTTCTTC.

This clone was counted a few times. This chain connects TRBV11-2 to TRBJ1-4; TRBD1 aligns across 7 bases. Germline values: CDR1 SGHAT, CDR2 FQNNGV. This CDR3 spans 14 amino acids. V was clipped by 5 bases and J by 4 bases; unmatched bases: 4. The CDR3 nucleotides are TGTGCCAGCAGCCAGACAGGGAATAATGAAAAACTGTTTTTT. Translating gives CASSQTGNNEKLFF.

The chain carries TRBV7-9 and TRBJ1-2; 7 positions match TRBD1. This CDR3 has 14 amino acids. Trimming at V came to 5 bases and at J to 8 bases, leaving 11 bases not matched to a gene. Germline V CDR1 and CDR2: SEHNR, FQNEAQ (reference sequence). The CDR3 reads CASSLQGTADGYTF. DNA of the CDR3: TGTGCCAGCAGCCTACAGGGGACTGCGGACGGCTACACCTTC.

CDR3 sequence: CASSWTRTGDGGELFF. The CDR3, as DNA: TGTGCCAGCAGTTGGACCCGGACGGGGGACGGCGGGGAGCTGTTTTTT. This chain uses TRBV27 with TRBJ2-2; maybe TRBD2 (6 bases). CDR1 MNHEY and CDR2 SMNVEV come from the germline V gene (reference sequence). Trimming removed 4 bases at V and 7 bases at J, with 19 bases between. The CDR3 is made up of 16 amino acids.

The genes are TRBV27 and TRBJ1-3; 7 bases are a match to TRBD1. The junction had 9 bases not matched to a gene; V was cut back by 7 bases and J by 0 bases. The CDR3 is 16 amino acids. The germline V gene has CDR1 MNHEY and CDR2 SMNVEV (reference sequence). The CDR3 sequence is CASTPGWDSSGNTIYF. The DNA for the CDR3 is TGTGCCAGCACTCCTGGGTGGGACAGCTCTGGAAACACCATATATTTT.

V is TRBV30 and J is TRBJ2-6; TRBD1 matches 11 bases. Germline values: CDR1 GTSNPN, CDR2 SVGIG (reference sequence). The CDR3 totals 17 residues. The V gene end was trimmed by 2 bases and the J gene end by 2 bases; junction bases not matched to a gene: 5. This CDR3 is CAWSLGQGGTGANVLTF. CDR3 nucleotide sequence: TGTGCCTGGAGTTTGGGACAGGGGGGTACTGGGGCCAACGTCCTGACTTTC.

The gene calls are TRBV19 and TRBJ1-4, with D unclear. CDR1 and CDR2 from the germline V gene are LNHDA and SQIVND (reference sequence). The V gene lost 7 bases and the J gene lost 4 bases, with 16 bases spanning the gap. This CDR3 is 15 amino acids long. CDR3 in DNA: TGTGCCAGTACCTCCCTAGATGCGGGTAATGAAAAACTGTTTTTT. It encodes CASTSLDAGNEKLFF. The full variable domain, rest sourced from reference TRBV19 and TRBJ1-4, is DGGITQSPKYLFRKEGQNVTLSCEQNLNHDAMYWYRQDPGQGLRLIYYSQIVNDFQKGDIAEGYSVSREKKESFPLTVTSAQKNPTAFYLCASTSLDAGNEKLFFGSGTQLSVL.

A single count supports this clone. CDR3 loop: CASSASYGGYTF. The DNA for the CDR3 is TGTGCCAGCAGTGCGTCCTACGGGGGCTACACCTTC. The rearrangement joins TRBV9 to TRBJ1-2, with D hard to call. The CDR3 runs 12 residues. V lost 5 bases and J 8 bases, leaving 13 bases between the germline ends. CDR1 is SGDLS and CDR2 is YYNGEE in the germline V gene.

The chain combines TRBV29-1 with TRBJ1-2, with D perhaps TRBD1 (5 bases). The CDR3 runs to 15 residues. The V end lost 1 base, the J end lost 3 bases, and 15 bases lay between the germline ends. Germline loops: CDR1 SQVTM, CDR2 ANQGSEA. CDR3: CSVEGEGGEDYGYTF. The CDR3 DNA reads as TGCAGCGTTGAAGGGGAGGGAGGGGAGGACTATGGCTACACCTTC.

The rearrangement uses TRBV24-1 and TRBJ1-2; D is unclear. The V gene lost 2 bases and the J gene lost 4 bases, with 19 bases spanning the gap. This CDR3 has 17 residues. Germline values: CDR1 KGHDR, CDR2 SFDVKD. The DNA for the CDR3 is TGTGCCACCAGTGATTCTAGGCAAACGGAGAACATCTATGGCTACACCTTC. Its translation: CATSDSRQTENIYGYTF.

V is TRBV28 and J is TRBJ1-6; the match to TRBD1 covers 10 bases. V lost 2 bases and J lost 10; bases outside the gene matches: 8. The CDR3 contains 16 residues. The germline V gene encodes CDR1 MDHEN and CDR2 SYDVKM. In DNA, the CDR3 is TGTGCCAGCAGTTTAAGGTGGGACAGGGGCAAGTCACCCCTCCACTTT. It translates to CASSLRWDRGKSPLHF.

The DNA for the CDR3 is TGTGCCAGCAGCTTATACGCAGGGGGCTACGAGCAGTACTTC. This gives the protein CASSLYAGGYEQYF. The chain employs TRBV7-3 and TRBJ2-7, with 7 bases lining up with TRBD1. Per the germline V gene, CDR1 is SGHTA and CDR2 is FQGTGA. V lost 2 bases, J lost 3 bases, and 4 bases stayed unmatched. The CDR3 covers 14 residues.

The sample holds a few counts of this clone. The rearrangement joins TRBV28 to TRBJ1-2; tentatively, D is TRBD1 (5 bases). Trimming took off 4 bases at V and 5 bases at J, with 14 bases between the two ends. The CDR3 length is 14 residues. Germline V gene sequence: CDR1 MDHEN, CDR2 SYDVKM. The CDR3 DNA reads TGTGCCAGCAGTTCCTCTTCGGGGGATTATGGCTACACCTTC. Encoded protein: CASSSSSGDYGYTF.

V and J are TRBV6-5 and TRBJ2-5; 11 bases are a match to TRBD2. Germline V gene data show CDR1 as MNHEY and CDR2 as SVGAGI. With V trimmed by 6 bases and J by 2 bases, 5 bases remained unmatched. The CDR3 sequence is 15 residues long. This chain's CDR3 is CASRRGLAVQETQYF. In nucleotides, the CDR3 is TGTGCCAGCAGACGGGGACTAGCGGTACAAGAGACCCAGTACTTC.

The V and J genes are TRBV6-6 and TRBJ1-5, with 9 bases lining up with TRBD1. After removal of 5 bases from V and 5 bases from J, the junction contained 10 bases not matched to a gene. The CDR3 runs 16 residues. CDR1 MNHNY and CDR2 SVGAGI come from the germline V gene (reference sequence). The DNA for the CDR3 is TGTGCCAGCAGTCGACAGGGACAGGGTGAGGATCAGCCCCAGCATTTT. It codes for CASSRQGQGEDQPQHF.

This rearrangement joins TRBV14 to TRBJ2-5, with D perhaps TRBD2 (6 bases). V was clipped by 0 bases and J by 6 bases, with 17 bases between them. CDR3 length equals 16 residues. Germline V lookup: CDR1 SGHDN, CDR2 FVKESK. The CDR3 DNA sequence: TGTGCCAGCAGCCAAGAGGAAGGAGGGTCGGTAAAGACCCAGTACTTC. It encodes CASSQEEGGSVKTQYF.

The chain employs TRBV5-1 and TRBJ1-1; 8 bases fit TRBD1. This CDR3 has 15 residues. Germline CDR1 reads SGHRS; CDR2 reads YFSETQ. Trimming cost V 0 bases and J 1 base; bases outside gene matches: 2. DNA for the CDR3: TGCGCCAGCAGCTTGGCAGGGACAGGGAACACTGAAGCTTTCTTT. Protein sequence: CASSLAGTGNTEAFF.

The chain couples TRBV19 to TRBJ2-1, with TRBD2 as a possible D gene (5 bases). Trimming pared 2 bases from V and 8 bases from J, leaving 16 bases between. CDR3 length equals 15 residues. The germline V gene encodes CDR1 LNHDA and CDR2 SQIVND (reference sequence). DNA of the CDR3: TGTGCCAGTAGTATAATGGGAGAAAACCTCTATGAGCAGTTCTTC. It specifies CASSIMGENLYEQFF.

The CDR3 region is CASSWGQANGEAFF. DNA for the CDR3: TGCGCCAGCAGCTGGGGACAGGCTAATGGTGAAGCTTTCTTT. J is TRBJ1-1 and V is TRBV5-1, with TRBD1 matching 8 bases. CDR1 and CDR2 (germline): SGHRS, YFSETQ. The V segment lost 3 bases and the J segment 7 bases; nucleotides outside the gene matches: 8. This CDR3 is built from 14 residues.

J is TRBJ2-7 and V is TRBV4-1; 13 bases fit TRBD2. J lost 2 bases, V lost 2 bases, and 6 bases had no gene match. Germline loops: CDR1 MGHRA, CDR2 YSYEKL. The CDR3 has 17 residues. This chain's CDR3 is CASSQNRGLAGTYEQYF. The CDR3, as DNA: TGCGCCAGCAGCCAAAACAGGGGACTAGCGGGGACCTACGAGCAGTACTTC.

There are many counts of this clone. The rearrangement joins TRBV27 to TRBJ2-7; tentatively, D is TRBD1 (5 bases). The CDR3 loop spans 15 amino acids. The V end lost 2 bases, the J end lost 6 bases, and 17 bases lay between the germline ends. Germline V gives CDR1 MNHEY, CDR2 SMNVEV (reference sequence). The CDR3 sequence is CASSLVGRARGEQYF. CDR3 bases: TGTGCCAGCAGTTTAGTCGGCAGGGCTCGCGGCGAGCAGTACTTC.

This clone was observed a single time. The J gene is TRBJ2-1, the V gene TRBV19, with 10 bases lining up with TRBD2. CDR1 is LNHDA and CDR2 is SQIVND in the germline V gene (reference sequence). Trimming removed 10 bases from V and 1 base from J; junction bases left unmatched: 10. CDR3 length: 16 residues. The CDR3 loop reads CATRRIAGGSYNEQFF. The CDR3 nucleotides read TGTGCCACTAGGCGAATAGCGGGGGGTTCCTACAATGAGCAGTTCTTC.

The chain joins TRBV7-9 to TRBJ1-1; TRBD1 agrees at 7 bases. The V gene end was trimmed by 5 bases and the J gene end by 2 bases; junction bases not matched to a gene: 14. Germline lookup yields CDR1 SEHNR and CDR2 FQNEAQ (reference sequence). This CDR3 region has 17 residues. CDR3 amino acids: CASSRQDRDSANTEAFF. The DNA for the CDR3 is TGTGCCAGCAGCAGACAAGACAGGGACTCTGCAAACACTGAAGCTTTCTTT.

A note on this clone: The sample contains more than one DNA sequence encoding this CDR3. The chain carries TRBV7-9 and TRBJ2-1, with D tentatively TRBD1 (6 bases). This CDR3 has 14 residues. Germline CDR1 and CDR2: SEHNR and FQNEAQ (reference sequence). V lost 4 bases and J 2 bases, leaving 9 bases between the germline ends. CDR3 region: CASSSGTPYNEQFF. Here the CDR3 DNA reads TGTGCCAGCAGCTCCGGGACACCCTACAATGAGCAGTTCTTC.